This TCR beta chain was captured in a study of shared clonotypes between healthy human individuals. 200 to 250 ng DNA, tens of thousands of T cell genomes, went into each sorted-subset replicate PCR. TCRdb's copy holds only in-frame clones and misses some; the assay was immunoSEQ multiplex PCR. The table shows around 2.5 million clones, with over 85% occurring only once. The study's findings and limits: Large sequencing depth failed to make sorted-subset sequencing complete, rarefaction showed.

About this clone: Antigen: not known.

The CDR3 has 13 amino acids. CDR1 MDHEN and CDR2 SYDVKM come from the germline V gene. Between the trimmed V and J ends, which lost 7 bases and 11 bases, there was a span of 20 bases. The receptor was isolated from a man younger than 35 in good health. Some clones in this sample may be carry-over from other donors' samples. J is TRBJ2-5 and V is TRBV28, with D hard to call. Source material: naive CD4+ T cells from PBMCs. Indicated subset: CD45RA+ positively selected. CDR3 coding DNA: TGTGCCAGCACCACGACATCCTCCTACGAACAGTACTTC. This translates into CASTTTSSYEQYF.